These 4 T cell receptor beta chains came from one sample sequenced in a study of T cell responses to AZD1222 COVID-19 vaccine. Only in-frame clones appear in the TCRdb table, and some are missing; sequencing was by immunoSEQ multiplex PCR. This table has 120,000 to 150,000 clones, more than 70% appearing once. The source material was peripheral blood, sampled 28 days after the second AZD1222 dose. The receptors come from an adult who received the AZD1222 COVID-19 vaccine.

The genes are TRBV24-1 and TRBJ2-7, with unresolved D. Germline values: CDR1 KGHDR, CDR2 SFDVKD. V dropped 5 bases and J dropped 3 bases, with 7 bases sitting between them. The CDR3 runs 12 residues. DNA for the CDR3: TGTGCCACCAGTGGTGGCGGCTACGAGCAGTACTTC. It is translated as CATSGGGYEQYF.

This rearrangement joins TRBV15 to TRBJ1-5; 7 nucleotides agree with TRBD1. The junction had 6 bases not matched to a gene; V was cut back by 5 bases and J by 2 bases. Germline V gives CDR1 LNHNV, CDR2 YYDKDF (reference sequence). This CDR3 comprises 15 residues. CDR3 region: CATSGSDRGNQPQHF. The CDR3 DNA sequence: TGTGCCACCAGCGGGTCCGACAGGGGCAATCAGCCCCAGCATTTT.

The chain has TRBV12-5 and TRBJ2-2, with 7 bases aligning to TRBD1. V was clipped by 5 bases and J by 1 base; unmatched bases: 16. Germline V gene sequence: CDR1 LGHNT, CDR2 FRNRAP. The length of the CDR3 is 19 residues. CDR3 bases: TGTGCTAGTGGTGCGACAGGGAAGAGGTCATTACTGAACACCGGGGAGCTGTTTTTT. This translates into CASGATGKRSLLNTGELFF. Using reference TRBV12-5 and TRBJ2-2 for the parts outside the CDR3, the full variable domain is DARVTQTPRHKVTEMGQEVTMRCQPILGHNTVFWYRQTMMQGLELLAYFRNRAPLDDSGMPKDRFSAEMPDATLATLKIQPSEPRDSAVYFCASGATGKRSLLNTGELFFGEGSRLTVL.

The chain recombines TRBV4-3 with TRBJ1-4; perhaps TRBD1 as D (5 bases). V was cut by 1 base and J by 8 bases, with 11 bases left in between. Germline CDR1 reads LGHNA; CDR2 reads YSLEER. The CDR3 is 14 residues long. CDR3 region: CASSQGGRVEKLFF. The CDR3, as DNA: TGCGCCAGCAGCCAAGGGGGCAGGGTGGAAAAACTGTTTTTT.